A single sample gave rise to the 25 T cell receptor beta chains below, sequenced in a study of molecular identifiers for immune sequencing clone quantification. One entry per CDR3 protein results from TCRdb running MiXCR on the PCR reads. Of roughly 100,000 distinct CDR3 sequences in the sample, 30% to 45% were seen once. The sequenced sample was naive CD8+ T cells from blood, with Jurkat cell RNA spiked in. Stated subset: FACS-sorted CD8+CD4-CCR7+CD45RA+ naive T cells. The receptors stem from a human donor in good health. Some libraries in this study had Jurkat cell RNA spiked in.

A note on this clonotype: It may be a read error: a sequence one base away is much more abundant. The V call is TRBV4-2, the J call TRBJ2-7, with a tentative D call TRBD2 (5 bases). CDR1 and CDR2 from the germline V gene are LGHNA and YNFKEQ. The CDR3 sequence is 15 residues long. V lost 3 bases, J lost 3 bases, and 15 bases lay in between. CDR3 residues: CASSQEAGSNYEQYF. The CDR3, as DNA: TGTGCCAGCAGCCAGGAGGCCGGTTCGAACTACGAGCAGTACTTC.

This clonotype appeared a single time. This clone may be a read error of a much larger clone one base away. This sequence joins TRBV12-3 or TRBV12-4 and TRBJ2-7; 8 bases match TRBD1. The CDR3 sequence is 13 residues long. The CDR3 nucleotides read TGTGCCAGCAGTTTCGGACAGGGATACGGGCAGTACTTC. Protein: CASSFGQGYGQYF.

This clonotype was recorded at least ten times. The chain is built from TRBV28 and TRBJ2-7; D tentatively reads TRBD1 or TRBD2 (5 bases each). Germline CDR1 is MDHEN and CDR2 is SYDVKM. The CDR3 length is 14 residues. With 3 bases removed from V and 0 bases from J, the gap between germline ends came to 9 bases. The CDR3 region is CASSLGVLSYEQYF. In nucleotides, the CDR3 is TGTGCCAGCAGTTTGGGGGTCCTCTCCTACGAGCAGTACTTC.

The CDR3 reads CASSLPPGGADTQYF. The CDR3 nucleotides are TGTGCCAGCAGCCTGCCTCCGGGGGGGGCAGATACGCAGTATTTT. This sequence joins TRBV9 and TRBJ2-3, with 8 positions matching TRBD2. Germline V CDR1 and CDR2: SGDLS, YYNGEE. Trimming took 4 bases from V and 4 from J; bases not matched to a gene: 8. This CDR3 has 15 amino acids.

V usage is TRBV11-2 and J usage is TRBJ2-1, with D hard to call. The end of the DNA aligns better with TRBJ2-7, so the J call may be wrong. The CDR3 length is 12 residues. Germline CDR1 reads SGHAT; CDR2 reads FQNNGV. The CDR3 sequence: CASSLAPEEQYF. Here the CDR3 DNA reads TGTGCCAGCAGCTTAGCCCCGGAAGAGCAGTACTTC.

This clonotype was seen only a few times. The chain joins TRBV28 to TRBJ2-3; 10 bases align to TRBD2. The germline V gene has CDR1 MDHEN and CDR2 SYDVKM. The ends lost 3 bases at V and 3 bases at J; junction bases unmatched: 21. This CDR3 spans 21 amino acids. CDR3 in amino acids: CASSFPRELASGSISTDTQYF. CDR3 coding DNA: TGTGCCAGCAGTTTCCCCCGCGAATTGGCTAGCGGGAGCATATCGACAGATACGCAGTATTTT. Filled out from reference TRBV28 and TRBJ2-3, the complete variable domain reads DVKVTQSSRYLVKRTGEKVFLECVQDMDHENMFWYRQDPGLGLRLIYFSYDVKMKEKGDIPEGYSVSREKKERFSLILESASTNQTSMYLCASSFPRELASGSISTDTQYFGPGTRLTVL.

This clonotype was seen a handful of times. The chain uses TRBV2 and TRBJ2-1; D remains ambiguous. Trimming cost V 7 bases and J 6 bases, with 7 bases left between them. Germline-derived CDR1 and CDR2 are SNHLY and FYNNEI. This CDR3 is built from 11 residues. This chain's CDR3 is CASTNSNEQFF. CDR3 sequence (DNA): TGTGCCAGCACCAACAGCAATGAGCAGTTCTTC.

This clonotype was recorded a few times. CDR3 DNA sequence: TGCGCCAGCAGCCAAGATGTTCCCGAGCAGGGGGCTTGGACCGGGGAGCTGTTTTTT. It codes for CASSQDVPEQGAWTGELFF. The chain has TRBV4-3 and TRBJ2-2, with 8 bases aligning to TRBD1. The junction had 14 bases not matched to a gene; V was cut back by 0 bases and J by 5 bases. Germline CDR1 LGHNA, CDR2 YSLEER. CDR3 size: 19 residues.

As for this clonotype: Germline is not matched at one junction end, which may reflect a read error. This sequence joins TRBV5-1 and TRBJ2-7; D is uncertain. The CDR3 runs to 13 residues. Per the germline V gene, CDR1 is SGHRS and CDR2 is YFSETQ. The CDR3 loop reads CANSLGRDYEQYF. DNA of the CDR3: TGCGCCAACAGCTTAGGAAGGGACTACGAGCAGTACTTC.

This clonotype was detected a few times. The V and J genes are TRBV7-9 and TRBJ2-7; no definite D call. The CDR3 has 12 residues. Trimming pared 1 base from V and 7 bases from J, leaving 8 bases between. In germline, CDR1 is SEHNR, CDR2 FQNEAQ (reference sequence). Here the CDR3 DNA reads TGTGCCAGCAGCTTAGAACGCCCAGAGCAGTACTTC. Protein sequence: CASSLERPEQYF.

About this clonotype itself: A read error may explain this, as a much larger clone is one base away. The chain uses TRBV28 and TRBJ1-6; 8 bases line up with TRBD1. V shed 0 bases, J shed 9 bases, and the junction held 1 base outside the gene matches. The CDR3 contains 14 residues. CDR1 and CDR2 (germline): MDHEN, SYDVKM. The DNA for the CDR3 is TGTGCCAGCAGTTTATGGACAGGGGTTTCACCCCTCCACTTT. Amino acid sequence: CASSLWTGVSPLHF.

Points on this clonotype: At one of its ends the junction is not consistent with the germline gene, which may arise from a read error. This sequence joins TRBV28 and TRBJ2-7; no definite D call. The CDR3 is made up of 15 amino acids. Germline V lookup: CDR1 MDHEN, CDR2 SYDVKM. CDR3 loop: CASSRPSLSAYEQCF. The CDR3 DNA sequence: TGTGCCAGCAGTCGACCCTCCCTCAGCGCCTACGAGCAGTGCTTC.

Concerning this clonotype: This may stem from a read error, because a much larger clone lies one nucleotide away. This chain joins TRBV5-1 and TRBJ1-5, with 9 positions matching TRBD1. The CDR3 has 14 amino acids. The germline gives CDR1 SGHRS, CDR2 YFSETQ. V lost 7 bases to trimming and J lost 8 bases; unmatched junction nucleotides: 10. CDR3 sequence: CASGGTGGGKPQHF. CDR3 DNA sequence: TGCGCCAGCGGGGGTACAGGGGGCGGAAAGCCCCAGCATTTT.

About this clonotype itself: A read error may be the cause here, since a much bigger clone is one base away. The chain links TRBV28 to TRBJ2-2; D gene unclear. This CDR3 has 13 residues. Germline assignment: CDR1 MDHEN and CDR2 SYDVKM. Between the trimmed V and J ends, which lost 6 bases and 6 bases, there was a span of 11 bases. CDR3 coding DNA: TGTGCCAGCAGGTTACAGCCCGCCGGGGAGCTGTTTTTT. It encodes CASRLQPAGELFF.

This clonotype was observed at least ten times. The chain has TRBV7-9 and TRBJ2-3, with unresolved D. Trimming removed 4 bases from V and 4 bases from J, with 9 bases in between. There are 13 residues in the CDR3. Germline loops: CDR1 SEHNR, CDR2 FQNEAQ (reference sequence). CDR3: CASSSGPPDTQYF. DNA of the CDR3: TGTGCCAGCAGCTCCGGGCCGCCAGATACGCAGTATTTT. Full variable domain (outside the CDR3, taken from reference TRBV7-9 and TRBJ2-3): DTGVSQNPRHKITKRGQNVTFRCDPISEHNRLYWYRQTLGQGPEFLTYFQNEAQLEKSRLLSDRFSAERPKGSFSTLEIQRTEQGDSAMYLCASSSGPPDTQYFGPGTRLTVL.

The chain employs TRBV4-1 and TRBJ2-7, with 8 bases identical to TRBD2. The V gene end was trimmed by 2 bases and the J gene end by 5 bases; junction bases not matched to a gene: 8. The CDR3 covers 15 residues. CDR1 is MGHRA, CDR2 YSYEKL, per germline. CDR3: CASSQPGLAIHEQYF. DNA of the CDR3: TGCGCCAGCAGCCAACCAGGACTAGCCATCCACGAGCAGTACTTC.

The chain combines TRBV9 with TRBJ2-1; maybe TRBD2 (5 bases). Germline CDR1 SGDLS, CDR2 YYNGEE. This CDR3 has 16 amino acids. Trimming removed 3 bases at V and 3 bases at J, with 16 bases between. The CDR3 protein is CASSAKSGKFYNEQFF. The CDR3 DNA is TGTGCCAGCAGCGCCAAAAGCGGAAAGTTCTACAATGAGCAGTTCTTC. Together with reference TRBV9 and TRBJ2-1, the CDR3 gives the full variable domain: DSGVTQTPKHLITATGQRVTLRCSPRSGDLSVYWYQQSLDQGLQFLIQYYNGEERAKGNILERFSAQQFPDLHSELNLSSLELGDSALYFCASSAKSGKFYNEQFFGPGTRLTVL.

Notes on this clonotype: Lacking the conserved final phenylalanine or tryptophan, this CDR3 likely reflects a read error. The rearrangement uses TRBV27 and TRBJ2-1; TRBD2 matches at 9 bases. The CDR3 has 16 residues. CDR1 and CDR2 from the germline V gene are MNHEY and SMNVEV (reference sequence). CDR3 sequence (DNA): TGTGCCAGCAGTTTAACTAGCGGGCCCACCTACAAAGAGCAGTTCATC. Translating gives CASSLTSGPTYKEQFI.

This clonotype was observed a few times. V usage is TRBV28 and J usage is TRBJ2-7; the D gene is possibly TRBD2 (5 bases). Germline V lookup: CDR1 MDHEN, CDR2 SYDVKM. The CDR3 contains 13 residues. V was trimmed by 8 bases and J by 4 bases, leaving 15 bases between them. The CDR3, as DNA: TGTGCCAGCCACCGTCGGGGTTGGTACGAGCAGTACTTC. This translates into CASHRRGWYEQYF.

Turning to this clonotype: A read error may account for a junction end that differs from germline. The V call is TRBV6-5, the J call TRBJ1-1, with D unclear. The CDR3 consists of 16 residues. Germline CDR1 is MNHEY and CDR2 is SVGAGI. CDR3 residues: CASRLTGVGPNTVAFF. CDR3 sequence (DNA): TGTGCCAGCAGATTAACGGGAGTGGGCCCGAACACTGTAGCTTTCTTT.

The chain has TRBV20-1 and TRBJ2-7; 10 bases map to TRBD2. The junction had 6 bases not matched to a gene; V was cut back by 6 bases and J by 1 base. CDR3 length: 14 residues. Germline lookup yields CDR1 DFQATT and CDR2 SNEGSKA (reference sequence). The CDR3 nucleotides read TGCAGTGCCGGAGGAGCGGGAGGGTCCTACGAGCAGTACTTC. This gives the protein CSAGGAGGSYEQYF.

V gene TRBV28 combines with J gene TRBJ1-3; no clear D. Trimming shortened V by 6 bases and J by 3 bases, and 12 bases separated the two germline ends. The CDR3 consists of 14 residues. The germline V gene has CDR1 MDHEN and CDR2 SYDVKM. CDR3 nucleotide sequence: TGTGCCAGCAGCCAATGGGGTGATGGAAACACCATATATTTT. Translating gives CASSQWGDGNTIYF.

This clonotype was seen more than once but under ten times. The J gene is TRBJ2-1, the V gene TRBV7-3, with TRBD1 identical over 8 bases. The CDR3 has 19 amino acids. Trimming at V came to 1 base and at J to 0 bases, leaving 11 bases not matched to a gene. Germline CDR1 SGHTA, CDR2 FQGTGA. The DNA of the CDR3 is TGTGCCAGCAGCTTAAGCGCCGGACAGGGTGCACACTCCTACAATGAGCAGTTCTTC. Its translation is CASSLSAGQGAHSYNEQFF.

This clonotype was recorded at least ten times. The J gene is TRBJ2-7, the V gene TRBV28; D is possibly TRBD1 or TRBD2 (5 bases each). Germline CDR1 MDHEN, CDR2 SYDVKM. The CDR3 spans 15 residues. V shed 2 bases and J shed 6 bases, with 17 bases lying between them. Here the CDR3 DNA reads TGTGCCAGCAGTTTAAGCCTAGCCGGGACGAGCGAGCAGTACTTC. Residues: CASSLSLAGTSEQYF. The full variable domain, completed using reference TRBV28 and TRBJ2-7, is DVKVTQSSRYLVKRTGEKVFLECVQDMDHENMFWYRQDPGLGLRLIYFSYDVKMKEKGDIPEGYSVSREKKERFSLILESASTNQTSMYLCASSLSLAGTSEQYFGPGTRLTVT.

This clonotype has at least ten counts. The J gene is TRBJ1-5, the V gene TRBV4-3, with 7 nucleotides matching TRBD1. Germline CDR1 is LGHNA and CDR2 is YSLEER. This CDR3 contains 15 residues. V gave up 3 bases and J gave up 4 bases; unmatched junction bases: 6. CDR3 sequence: CASSQVQGHNQPQHF. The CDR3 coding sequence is TGCGCCAGCAGCCAGGTACAGGGGCATAATCAGCCCCAGCATTTT.